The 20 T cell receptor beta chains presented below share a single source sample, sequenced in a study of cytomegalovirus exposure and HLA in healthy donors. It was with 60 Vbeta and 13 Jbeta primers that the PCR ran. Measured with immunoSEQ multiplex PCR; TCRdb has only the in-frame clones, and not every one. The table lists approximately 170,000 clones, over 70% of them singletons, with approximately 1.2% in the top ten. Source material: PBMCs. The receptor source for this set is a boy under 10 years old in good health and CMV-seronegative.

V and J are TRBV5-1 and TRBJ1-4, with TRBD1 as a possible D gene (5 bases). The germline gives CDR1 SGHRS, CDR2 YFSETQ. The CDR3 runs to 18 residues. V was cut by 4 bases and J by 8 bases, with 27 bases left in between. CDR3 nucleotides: TGCGCCAGCAGCCTAACCCTCCGAGGTGGGGCGGCGGGGGAAAAACTGTTTTTT. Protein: CASSLTLRGGAAGEKLFF.

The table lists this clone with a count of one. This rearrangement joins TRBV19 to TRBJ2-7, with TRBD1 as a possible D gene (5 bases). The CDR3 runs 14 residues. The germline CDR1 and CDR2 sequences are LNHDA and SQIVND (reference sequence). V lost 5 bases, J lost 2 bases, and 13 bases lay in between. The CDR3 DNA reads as TGTGCCAGTAGTCCCTTGGGGCAGGCCTACGAGCAGTACTTC. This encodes CASSPLGQAYEQYF.

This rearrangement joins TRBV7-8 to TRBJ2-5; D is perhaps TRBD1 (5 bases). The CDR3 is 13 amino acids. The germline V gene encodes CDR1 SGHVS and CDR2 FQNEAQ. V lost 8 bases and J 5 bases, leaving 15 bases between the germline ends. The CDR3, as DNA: TGTGCCAGCTCCGAGCCAGGGCGGGAGACCCAGTACTTC. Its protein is CASSEPGRETQYF.

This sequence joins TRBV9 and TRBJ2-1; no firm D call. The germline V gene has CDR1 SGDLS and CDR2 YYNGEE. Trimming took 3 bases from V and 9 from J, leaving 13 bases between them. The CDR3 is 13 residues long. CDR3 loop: CASSAADSGEQFF. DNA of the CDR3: TGTGCCAGCAGCGCCGCGGATTCCGGTGAGCAGTTCTTC.

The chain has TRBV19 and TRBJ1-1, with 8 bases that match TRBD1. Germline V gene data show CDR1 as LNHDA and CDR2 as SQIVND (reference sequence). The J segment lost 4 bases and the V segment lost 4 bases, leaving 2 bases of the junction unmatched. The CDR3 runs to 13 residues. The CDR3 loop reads CASSSGQGTEAFF. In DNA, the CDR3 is TGTGCCAGTAGTAGCGGACAGGGCACTGAAGCTTTCTTT.

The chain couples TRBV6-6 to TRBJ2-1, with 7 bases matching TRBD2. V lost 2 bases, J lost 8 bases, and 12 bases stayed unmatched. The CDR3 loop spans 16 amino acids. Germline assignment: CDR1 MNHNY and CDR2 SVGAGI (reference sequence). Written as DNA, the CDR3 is TGTGCCAGCAGTTACCCCCTAGCGGAACGCGGGGATGAGCAGTTCTTC. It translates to CASSYPLAERGDEQFF.

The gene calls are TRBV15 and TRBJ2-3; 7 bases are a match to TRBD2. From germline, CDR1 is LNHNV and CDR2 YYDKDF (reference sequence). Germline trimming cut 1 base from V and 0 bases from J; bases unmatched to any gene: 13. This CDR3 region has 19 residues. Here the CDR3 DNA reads TGTGCCACCAGCAGAGTCCGGGTTCCAGCGGGGCCTAGCACAGATACGCAGTATTTT. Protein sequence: CATSRVRVPAGPSTDTQYF.

This chain's CDR3 is CASKNSGRAGDEQYF. The CDR3 DNA reads as TGTGCCAGCAAAAATAGCGGGAGGGCCGGGGACGAGCAGTACTTC. The V call is TRBV5-4, the J call TRBJ2-7, with 11 bases that match TRBD2. Germline V gene data show CDR1 as SGHNT and CDR2 as YYREEE (reference sequence). V was pared by 6 bases and J by 5 bases, with 10 bases of the junction left unmatched. This CDR3 comprises 15 residues.

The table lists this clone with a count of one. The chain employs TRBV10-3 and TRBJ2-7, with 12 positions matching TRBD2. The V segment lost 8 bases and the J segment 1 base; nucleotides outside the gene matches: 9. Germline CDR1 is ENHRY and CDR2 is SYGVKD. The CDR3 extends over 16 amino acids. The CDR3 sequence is CAISALAGGSSYEQYF. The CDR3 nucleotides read TGTGCCATCTCCGCGCTAGCGGGAGGGAGTTCCTACGAGCAGTACTTC.

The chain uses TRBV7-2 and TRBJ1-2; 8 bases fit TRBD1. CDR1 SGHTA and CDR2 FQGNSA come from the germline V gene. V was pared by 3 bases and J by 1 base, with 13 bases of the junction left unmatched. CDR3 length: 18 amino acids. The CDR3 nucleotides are TGTGCCAGCAGCTTCGGACAGGGTGTGGTTGGAGGTAACTATGGCTACACCTTC. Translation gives CASSFGQGVVGGNYGYTF. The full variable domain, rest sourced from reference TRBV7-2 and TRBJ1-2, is GAGVSQSPSNKVTEKGKDVELRCDPISGHTALYWYRQSLGQGLEFLIYFQGNSAPDKSGLPSDRFSAERTGGSVSTLTIQRTQQEDSAVYLCASSFGQGVVGGNYGYTFGSGTRLTVV.

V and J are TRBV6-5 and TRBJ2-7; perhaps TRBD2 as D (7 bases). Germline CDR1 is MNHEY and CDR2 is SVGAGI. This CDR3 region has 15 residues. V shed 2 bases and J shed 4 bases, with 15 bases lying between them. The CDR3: CASSYEGGLWYEQYF. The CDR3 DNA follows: TGTGCCAGCAGTTACGAGGGGGGGCTATGGTACGAGCAGTACTTC.

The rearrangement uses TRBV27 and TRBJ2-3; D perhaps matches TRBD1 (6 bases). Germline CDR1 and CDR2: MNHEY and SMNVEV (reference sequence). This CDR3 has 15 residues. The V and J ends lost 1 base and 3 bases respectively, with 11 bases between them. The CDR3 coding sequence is TGTGCCAGCAGTTTATTTGGGACAACAACAGATACGCAGTATTTT. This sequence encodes CASSLFGTTTDTQYF.

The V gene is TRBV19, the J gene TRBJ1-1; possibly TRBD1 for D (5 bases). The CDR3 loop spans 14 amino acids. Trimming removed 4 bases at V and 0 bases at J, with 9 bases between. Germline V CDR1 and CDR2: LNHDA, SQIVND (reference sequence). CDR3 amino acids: CASSRQIMNTEAFF. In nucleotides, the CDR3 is TGTGCCAGTAGTAGACAGATAATGAACACTGAAGCTTTCTTT.

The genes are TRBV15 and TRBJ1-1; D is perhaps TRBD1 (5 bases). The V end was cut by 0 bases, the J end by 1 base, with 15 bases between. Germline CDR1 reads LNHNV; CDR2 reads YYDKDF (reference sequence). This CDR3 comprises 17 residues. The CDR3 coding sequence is TGTGCCACCAGCAGAGAAATTGCTGGACACACGAACACTGAAGCTTTCTTT. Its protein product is CATSREIAGHTNTEAFF.

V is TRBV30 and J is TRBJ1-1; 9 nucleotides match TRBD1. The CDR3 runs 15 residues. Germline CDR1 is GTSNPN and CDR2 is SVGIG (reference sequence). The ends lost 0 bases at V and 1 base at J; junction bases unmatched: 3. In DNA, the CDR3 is TGTGCCTGGAGTGTACGACAGGGGGAGAACACTGAAGCTTTCTTT. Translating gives CAWSVRQGENTEAFF.

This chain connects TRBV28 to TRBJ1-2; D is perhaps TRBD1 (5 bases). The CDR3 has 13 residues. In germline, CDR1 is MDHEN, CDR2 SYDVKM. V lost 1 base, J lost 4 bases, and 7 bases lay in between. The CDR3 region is CASSLSGSYGYTF. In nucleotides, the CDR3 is TGTGCCAGCAGTTTATCAGGGTCCTATGGCTACACCTTC.

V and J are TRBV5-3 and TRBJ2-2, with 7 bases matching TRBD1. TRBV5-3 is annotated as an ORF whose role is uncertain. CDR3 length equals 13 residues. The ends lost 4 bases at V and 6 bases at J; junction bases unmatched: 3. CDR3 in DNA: TGTGCCAGAAGCCTACAGGGGCCCGGGGAGCTGTTTTTT. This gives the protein CARSLQGPGELFF.

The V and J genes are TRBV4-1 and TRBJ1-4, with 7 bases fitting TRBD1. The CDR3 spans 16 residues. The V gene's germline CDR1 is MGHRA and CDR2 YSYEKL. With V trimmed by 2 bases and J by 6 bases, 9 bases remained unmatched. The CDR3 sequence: CASSQSQTGAYEKLFF. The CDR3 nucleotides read TGCGCCAGCAGCCAATCTCAAACAGGGGCTTATGAAAAACTGTTTTTT.

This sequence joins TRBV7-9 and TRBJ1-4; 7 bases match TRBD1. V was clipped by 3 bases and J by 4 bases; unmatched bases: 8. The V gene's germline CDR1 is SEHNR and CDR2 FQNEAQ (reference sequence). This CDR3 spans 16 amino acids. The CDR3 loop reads CASSLATGFINEKLFF. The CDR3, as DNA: TGTGCCAGCAGCTTGGCGACAGGGTTTATTAATGAAAAACTGTTTTTT.

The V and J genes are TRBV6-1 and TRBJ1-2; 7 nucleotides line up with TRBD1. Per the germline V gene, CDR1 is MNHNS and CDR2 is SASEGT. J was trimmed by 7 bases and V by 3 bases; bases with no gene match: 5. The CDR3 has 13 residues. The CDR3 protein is CASSDRGRSGYTF. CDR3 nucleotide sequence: TGTGCCAGCAGTGACAGGGGGAGGAGTGGCTACACCTTC.